Listed below are T cell receptor beta chains from one sample, sequenced in a study of T cell changes during pregnancy in multiple sclerosis. Clones were read by immunoSEQ multiplex PCR, and TCRdb kept only the in-frame ones, dropping some. The sample contains around 100,000 clones, about 90% of which appear only once. The sequencing here drew on peripheral blood, taken after pregnancy. These receptors all stem from a female donor with multiple sclerosis, enrolled in a pregnancy study. The CDR3 runs from the conserved cysteine through the conserved F or W. A D gene is named only where the DNA matches it firmly. A row's size may be missing; if present it is once, few, many or a size class.

D gene	V gene	J gene	clone size	CDR3 protein	CDR3 DNA
TRBD1	TRBV27	TRBJ1-6	-	CASRKDRVSYNSPLHF	TGTGCCAGCAGAAAAGACAGGGTCTCCTATAATTCACCCCTCCACTTT
TRBD1	TRBV11-2	TRBJ2-7	-	CASSLDGTGALEQYF	TGTGCCAGCAGCTTAGACGGGACAGGGGCCCTCGAGCAGTACTTC
-	TRBV7-2	TRBJ1-4	-	CASSLADSPGKLFF	TGTGCCAGCAGCTTAGCGGACAGTCCTGGGAAACTGTTTTTT
-	TRBV7-9	TRBJ1-1	-	CASSFPLGETAEAFF	TGTGCCAGCAGCTTCCCCCTAGGGGAAACGGCTGAAGCTTTCTTT
-	TRBV7-2	TRBJ2-7	-	CASSLGSLYEQYF	TGTGCCAGCAGCCTCGGGAGTCTCTACGAGCAGTACTTC
-	TRBV11-2	TRBJ2-7	-	CASSLFTGRDEQYF	TGTGCCAGCAGCTTATTTACAGGCCGCGACGAGCAGTACTTC
-	TRBV4-1	TRBJ1-2	-	CASSQDREGSRYGYTF	TGCGCCAGCAGCCAAGATCGTGAGGGCAGCCGGTATGGCTACACCTTC
-	TRBV18	TRBJ2-3	-	CASSLGSDTQYF	TGTGCCAGCTCACTCGGTTCAGATACGCAGTATTTT
TRBD1	TRBV7-2	TRBJ2-1	-	CASSPPGTGYNEQFF	TGTGCCAGCAGCCCCCCAGGGACAGGGTACAATGAGCAGTTCTTC
-	TRBV11-2	TRBJ2-7	-	CASSLPTSRGEQYF	TGTGCCAGCAGCTTGCCAACTAGTCGGGGCGAGCAGTACTTC
-	TRBV9	TRBJ2-3	-	CASSVADTQYF	TGTGCCAGCAGCGTAGCGGATACGCAGTATTTT
TRBD2	TRBV6-1	TRBJ2-3	-	CASSGLAGVRQYF	TGTGCCAGCAGTGGACTAGCGGGAGTGAGGCAGTATTTT
TRBD1	TRBV5-1	TRBJ1-2	-	CASSVDGRGLVYGYTF	TGCGCCAGCAGCGTGGACGGCAGGGGGCTTGTCTATGGCTACACCTTC
TRBD1	TRBV19	TRBJ1-6	-	CASRPGQDVSPLHF	TGTGCCAGTAGGCCGGGACAGGACGTTTCACCCCTCCACTTT
-	TRBV28	TRBJ1-4	-	CASSFGSLSEKLFF	TGTGCCAGCAGTTTCGGGTCTTTAAGTGAAAAACTGTTTTTT
-	TRBV11-3	TRBJ1-1	-	CASRSRGRSTEAFF	TGTGCCAGCAGATCCCGAGGTAGGTCGACTGAAGCTTTCTTT
TRBD1	TRBV10-3	TRBJ2-1	-	CAISETGDEQFF	TGTGCCATCAGTGAGACAGGGGATGAGCAGTTCTTC
TRBD2	TRBV11-2	TRBJ2-1	-	CASSSQPMGLINNEQFF	TGTGCCAGCAGCTCGCAACCCATGGGACTAATCAACAATGAGCAGTTCTTC
-	TRBV5-4	TRBJ1-4	-	CASSPGVANEKLFF	TGTGCCAGCAGCCCCGGGGTAGCTAATGAAAAACTGTTTTTT
TRBD2	TRBV9	TRBJ2-5	once	CASSVGTSVGQETQYF	TGTGCCAGCAGCGTAGGGACTAGCGTTGGTCAAGAGACCCAGTACTTC
-	TRBV9	TRBJ1-5	-	CASSVGGREGQPQHF	TGTGCCAGCAGCGTAGGCGGACGGGAGGGCCAGCCCCAGCATTTT
-	TRBV28	TRBJ1-5	-	CASSLVGGNQPQHF	TGTGCCAGCAGTTTAGTAGGGGGCAATCAGCCCCAGCATTTT
-	TRBV27	TRBJ1-1	-	CASSLSKGGAEAFF	TGTGCCAGCAGTTTATCGAAGGGAGGGGCTGAAGCTTTCTTT
TRBD2	TRBV5-1	TRBJ2-3	-	CASSFQRGGADTQYF	TGCGCCAGCAGCTTCCAGCGGGGGGGTGCAGATACGCAGTATTTT
TRBD2	TRBV29-1	TRBJ2-3	-	CSVVGTSGGAYADTQYF	TGCAGCGTTGTCGGGACTAGCGGGGGGGCCTACGCAGATACGCAGTATTTT
TRBD1	TRBV19	TRBJ2-7	few	CASSIMGQGFYEQYF	TGTGCCAGTAGTATAATGGGACAGGGGTTCTACGAGCAGTACTTC
-	TRBV2	TRBJ1-3	-	CAGIDGSSGNTIYF	TGTGCCGGGATCGACGGGAGCTCTGGAAACACCATATATTTT
-	TRBV6-5	TRBJ1-3	-	CASSYSRISGNTIYF	TGTGCCAGCAGTTACTCGAGGATCTCTGGAAACACCATATATTTT
-	TRBV15	TRBJ1-1	-	CATSRESLWNTEAFF	TGTGCCACCAGCAGAGAAAGCTTGTGGAACACTGAAGCTTTCTTT
TRBD2	TRBV5-1	TRBJ2-1	once	CASSLTSGVGNEQFF	TGCGCCAGCAGCTTAACTAGCGGGGTAGGCAATGAGCAGTTCTTC
-	TRBV2	TRBJ2-7	-	CASSEGSSYEQYF	TGTGCCAGCAGTGAGGGCAGTTCCTACGAGCAGTACTTC
-	TRBV18	TRBJ2-1	once	CASSQSGTPEQFF	TGTGCCAGCTCACAGTCCGGGACACCTGAGCAGTTCTTC
-	TRBV28	TRBJ2-7	-	CASSFRVPYEQYF	TGTGCCAGCAGTTTCAGGGTTCCCTACGAGCAGTACTTC
-	TRBV18	TRBJ2-7	-	CASSPDSTSSEQYF	TGTGCCAGCTCACCAGACTCCACTAGCTCCGAGCAGTACTTC
-	TRBV7-2	TRBJ1-6	once	CASSLQGKSYNSPLHF	TGTGCCAGCAGCTTACAGGGTAAATCCTATAATTCACCCCTCCACTTT
-	TRBV5-4	TRBJ2-3	-	CASSPDSSTDTQYF	TGTGCCAGCAGCCCGGACAGTAGCACAGATACGCAGTATTTT
TRBD1	TRBV27	TRBJ1-2	once	CASSSQGAQYGYTF	TGTGCCAGCAGTTCACAGGGGGCGCAGTATGGCTACACCTTC
TRBD2	TRBV7-8	TRBJ2-3	-	CASSFLAGGTDTQYF	TGTGCCAGCAGCTTCCTAGCGGGAGGCACAGATACGCAGTATTTT
TRBD1	TRBV9	TRBJ2-7	-	CASSVNEGAHEQYF	TGTGCCAGCAGCGTAAATGAGGGGGCCCACGAGCAGTACTTC
TRBD1	TRBV5-1	TRBJ1-5	-	CASSPGQGAQPQHF	TGCGCCAGCAGCCCGGGACAGGGAGCCCAGCCCCAGCATTTT
-	TRBV27	TRBJ1-6	once	CASSIQVNSPLHF	TGTGCCAGCAGTATACAAGTTAATTCACCCCTCCACTTT
-	TRBV15	TRBJ1-2	-	CATSRDWNRVSGYTF	TGTGCCACCAGCAGAGATTGGAACAGGGTGAGTGGCTACACCTTC
-	TRBV5-1	TRBJ2-5	-	CASSSQGGYQETQYF	TGCGCCAGCAGCTCCCAGGGGGGTTACCAAGAGACCCAGTACTTC
-	TRBV4-3	TRBJ2-3	-	CASSQNAGQRTDTQYF	TGCGCCAGCAGCCAAAACGCCGGCCAGAGGACAGATACGCAGTATTTT
-	TRBV18	TRBJ2-7	once	CASSPRPQYEQYF	TGTGCCAGCTCACCACGCCCCCAGTACGAGCAGTACTTC
TRBD1	TRBV29-1	TRBJ2-7	-	CSVGRQGGSYEQYF	TGCAGCGTGGGGAGACAGGGCGGCTCCTACGAGCAGTACTTC
TRBD1	TRBV18	TRBJ1-1	-	CASSLKGQGTEAFF	TGTGCCAGCTCACTAAAAGGACAGGGGACTGAAGCTTTCTTT
TRBD1	TRBV10-3	TRBJ1-1	-	CAIRTGQGSVNTEAFF	TGTGCCATCAGAACGGGACAGGGGAGTGTTAACACTGAAGCTTTCTTT
TRBD1	TRBV5-6	TRBJ1-5	once	CASSLGQGHNQPQHF	TGTGCCAGCAGCTTGGGACAGGGCCACAATCAGCCCCAGCATTTT
TRBD2	TRBV7-3	TRBJ2-2	once	CASGKAGGGTGELFF	TGTGCCAGCGGGAAAGCGGGGGGCGGCACCGGGGAGCTGTTTTTT
TRBD2	TRBV4-3	TRBJ2-7	-	CASSLREGSEQYF	TGCGCCAGCAGCCTCCGGGAGGGGTCCGAGCAGTACTTC
TRBD1	TRBV7-2	TRBJ1-2	once	CASSLATGDNGYTF	TGTGCCAGCAGCTTAGCCACAGGGGATAATGGCTACACCTTC
TRBD2	TRBV6-5	TRBJ2-5	-	CASSHQAGWETQYF	TGTGCCAGCAGCCATCAAGCGGGATGGGAGACCCAGTACTTC
-	TRBV6-5	TRBJ2-3	-	CASSYPLESDTQYF	TGTGCCAGCAGTTACCCCCTTGAGTCAGATACGCAGTATTTT
-	TRBV4-1	TRBJ2-7	-	CASSQAIALREQYF	TGCGCCAGCAGCCAAGCGATAGCGTTGAGGGAGCAGTACTTC
-	TRBV7-9	TRBJ1-4	few	CASQGRGEKLFF	TGTGCCAGCCAAGGGAGGGGTGAAAAACTGTTTTTT
-	TRBV5-1	TRBJ1-6	-	CASSYPERNSPLHF	TGCGCCAGCAGCTACCCGGAGAGGAATTCACCCCTCCACTTT